Presented here are 27 T cell receptor beta chains from one specimen sequenced in a study of T cells in Graves' hyperthyroidism and ophthalmopathy. Amplified TCR beta CDR3 regions derived from RNA transcripts. The HTBI primer set served for first-round RT-PCR of the TCR CDR3. MiXCR, run by TCRdb on the multiplex PCR reads, gives a single entry per CDR3 protein. The data show hundreds of thousands of distinct CDR3 sequences, approximately 15% seen once. The specimen sequenced was blood. The receptors originated from a woman aged 18-29 years with Graves' hyperthyroidism.

This clonotype was detected many times. V and J are TRBV6-1 and TRBJ1-1, with D unclear. V lost 7 bases to trimming and J lost 0 bases, with 9 bases between them. CDR1 MNHNS and CDR2 SASEGT come from the germline V gene. This CDR3 spans 13 amino acids. The CDR3 loop is CASKRLMNTEAFF. In DNA form, the CDR3 reads TGTGCCAGCAAGAGGCTAATGAACACTGAAGCTTTCTTT.

The chain carries TRBV2 and TRBJ1-3; a weak D match, TRBD1 (6 bases). The V end was cut by 6 bases, the J end by 5 bases, with 20 bases between. The CDR3 sequence is 16 residues long. The germline V gene encodes CDR1 SNHLY and CDR2 FYNNEI. DNA for the CDR3: TGTGCCAGCAGCCAAAGGGAGTCCCAGGGGAGAAACACCATATATTTT. This translates into CASSQRESQGRNTIYF.

The V gene is TRBV24-1, the J gene TRBJ2-1; D not resolved. Trimming cost V 4 bases and J 0 bases, with 12 bases left between them. In germline, CDR1 is KGHDR, CDR2 SFDVKD. The CDR3 length is 16 residues. CDR3 DNA sequence: TGTGCCACCAGTGACCCCGACGGCCGCTCCTACAATGAGCAGTTCTTC. Translated: CATSDPDGRSYNEQFF.

CDR3 amino acids: CASSRSGTSGRVQYF. The DNA for the CDR3 is TGTGCCAGCAGCCGCTCCGGGACTAGCGGGAGAGTGCAGTACTTC. The V call is TRBV7-2, the J call TRBJ2-7, with TRBD2 matching 14 bases. V lost 5 bases to trimming and J lost 9 bases; unmatched junction nucleotides: 9. CDR3 length equals 15 residues. The germline V gene has CDR1 SGHTA and CDR2 FQGNSA.

The chain employs TRBV29-1 and TRBJ2-4; D unclear. The CDR3 has 13 amino acids. Per germline, CDR1 SQVTM and CDR2 ANQGSEA. Trimming removed 5 bases from V and 1 base from J, with 9 bases in between. Here the CDR3 DNA reads TGCAGCGTTACCTTCAGCGCCAAAAACATTCAGTACTTC. It specifies CSVTFSAKNIQYF.

The rearrangement uses TRBV13 and TRBJ2-1; D call uncertain. This CDR3 spans 15 amino acids. V was shortened by 2 bases and J by 0 bases, with 8 bases between the two germline ends. CDR1 is PRHDT, CDR2 FYEKMQ, per germline (reference sequence). DNA of the CDR3: TGTGCCAGCAGCTTATTCCAGAGCTCCTACAATGAGCAGTTCTTC. Its protein product is CASSLFQSSYNEQFF.

The chain links TRBV19 to TRBJ1-5; a possible D gene is TRBD1 (6 bases). Per the germline V gene, CDR1 is LNHDA and CDR2 is SQIVND (reference sequence). This CDR3 region has 15 residues. The V end was cut by 3 bases, the J end by 4 bases, with 13 bases between. The CDR3 DNA sequence: TGTGCCAGTAGTATTACAGGGATCCTAAATCAGCCCCAGCATTTT. Translation: CASSITGILNQPQHF.

This clonotype appeared a few times. The chain joins TRBV19 to TRBJ2-5; the D gene could be TRBD1 or TRBD2 (5 bases each). V dropped 6 bases and J dropped 5 bases, with 28 bases sitting between them. Germline CDR1 LNHDA, CDR2 SQIVND (reference sequence). CDR3 length: 18 amino acids. The CDR3 loop is CASSEPLSGHGQEETQYF. DNA for the CDR3: TGTGCCAGTAGCGAACCGCTGTCGGGGCACGGGCAGGAGGAGACCCAGTACTTC.

This clonotype was observed at least ten times. This chain uses TRBV2 with TRBJ2-1; 8 bases fit TRBD1. V was pared by 10 bases and J by 0 bases, with 5 bases of the junction left unmatched. CDR1 SNHLY and CDR2 FYNNEI come from the germline V gene. The CDR3 has 14 amino acids. Written as DNA, the CDR3 is TGTGCCACGGAACAGGGGGTCTCCTACAATGAGCAGTTCTTC. Protein product: CATEQGVSYNEQFF.

Turning to this clonotype: This may stem from a read error, because a much larger clone lies one nucleotide away. This chain connects TRBV27 to TRBJ2-1; 8 nucleotides line up with TRBD2. Germline CDR1 and CDR2: MNHEY and SMNVEV (reference sequence). The CDR3 totals 14 residues. This CDR3 reads CAGSPSGRNNEQFF. For the CDR3, the DNA is TGTGCCGGCAGCCCGAGCGGGAGAAACAATGAGCAGTTCTTC.

This clonotype was observed a few times. The chain carries TRBV3-1 and TRBJ2-7, with 10 bases matching TRBD2. Germline assignment: CDR1 LGHDT and CDR2 YNNKEL (reference sequence). The J segment lost 3 bases and the V segment lost 5 bases, leaving 4 bases of the junction unmatched. The CDR3 sequence is 14 residues long. The CDR3 reads CASSERGGSYEQYF. The DNA of the CDR3 is TGTGCCAGCAGCGAGCGGGGGGGAAGCTACGAGCAGTACTTC.

Of note for this clonotype: Given a much more abundant clone one base away, this may be a read error. The chain recombines TRBV7-8 with TRBJ2-5, with 9 bases that match TRBD1. The CDR3 has 14 amino acids. Germline CDR1 reads SGHVS; CDR2 reads FQNEAQ. This CDR3 is CVSSGTGGAETQYF. The CDR3, as DNA: TGTGTCAGCAGCGGCACAGGGGGCGCGGAGACCCAGTACTTC.

This clonotype has a count of ten or more. The chain links TRBV7-2 to TRBJ2-1; 9 bases are a match to TRBD1. After removal of 3 bases from V and 0 bases from J, the junction contained 3 bases not matched to a gene. From germline, CDR1 is SGHTA and CDR2 FQGNSA. CDR3 length: 16 amino acids. The CDR3 coding sequence is TGTGCCAGCAGCTTCTTGACAGGGGGCTCCTACAATGAGCAGTTCTTC. Its protein product is CASSFLTGGSYNEQFF.

V and J are TRBV5-4 and TRBJ2-3, with TRBD2 matching 14 bases. The CDR3 has 15 residues. Germline V lookup: CDR1 SGHNT, CDR2 YYREEE (reference sequence). J lost 5 bases, V lost 4 bases, and 3 bases had no gene match. For the CDR3, the DNA is TGTGCCAGCAGCCCCGGGACTAGCGGGAGAGATACGCAGTATTTT. Its protein product is CASSPGTSGRDTQYF.

This clonotype was seen a few times. V usage is TRBV9 and J usage is TRBJ2-7; no firm D call. Deletions cut 0 bases from V and 0 bases from J, with 7 bases between. Germline V gene sequence: CDR1 SGDLS, CDR2 YYNGEE. This CDR3 region has 14 residues. The CDR3 coding sequence is TGTGCCAGCAGCGTAGCCTATGGCTCCTACGAGCAGTACTTC. This encodes CASSVAYGSYEQYF.

This clonotype was recorded many times. The genes are TRBV11-2 and TRBJ1-1; unclear D gene. This CDR3 is 13 amino acids long. CDR1 and CDR2 from the germline V gene are SGHAT and FQNNGV. V lost 1 base and J lost 6, with 9 bases in between. CDR3 sequence (DNA): TGTGCCAGCAGCTTAGGATGGTTGGCTGAAGCTTTCTTT. Translated: CASSLGWLAEAFF.

This clonotype was counted only a few times. J is TRBJ1-5 and V is TRBV4-1, with D unresolved. Germline V gives CDR1 MGHRA, CDR2 YSYEKL. CDR3 length equals 13 residues. Trimming pared 2 bases from V and 5 bases from J, leaving 7 bases between. The CDR3 DNA sequence: TGCGCCAGCAGCCAAATTTCCCATCAGCCCCAGCATTTT. Translated: CASSQISHQPQHF.

This clonotype was counted ten times or more. The chain combines TRBV5-6 with TRBJ2-3, with D possibly TRBD1 on 6 matching bases. This CDR3 spans 17 amino acids. Germline CDR1 reads SGHDT; CDR2 reads YYEEEE. With 2 bases removed from V and 0 bases from J, the gap between germline ends came to 16 bases. CDR3 region: CASSFPRDIFSTDTQYF. CDR3 DNA sequence: TGTGCCAGCAGCTTCCCCCGGGACATATTCAGCACAGATACGCAGTATTTT.

The rearrangement links TRBV7-8 to TRBJ1-5, with 9 bases identical to TRBD1. The CDR3 extends over 16 amino acids. Germline V gene sequence: CDR1 SGHVS, CDR2 FQNEAQ. The V gene end was trimmed by 2 bases and the J gene end by 3 bases; junction bases not matched to a gene: 5. In DNA, the CDR3 is TGTGCCAGCAGCTTACGGACAGGGGAATTCAATCAGCCCCAGCATTTT. Amino acids: CASSLRTGEFNQPQHF.

There are a few counts of this clonotype. The chain has TRBV4-1 and TRBJ1-1; D remains unclear. Trimming left V 1 base short and J 7 bases short, with 10 bases between. Germline CDR1 is MGHRA and CDR2 is YSYEKL. The length of the CDR3 is 13 residues. CDR3 coding DNA: TGCGCCAGCAGCCAAGTAATCCAGGATGAAGCTTTCTTT. This codes for CASSQVIQDEAFF.

This clonotype was found many times. V is TRBV12-3 or TRBV12-4 and J is TRBJ2-1, with 10 bases identical to TRBD2. J gave up 6 bases and V 4 bases, and 3 bases lay outside the gene matches. This CDR3 has 14 amino acids. The CDR3 region has the DNA TGTGCCAGCAGTTGGAGCGGGAGGGTCAATGAGCAGTTCTTC. Amino acid sequence: CASSWSGRVNEQFF.

V gene TRBV6-1 combines with J gene TRBJ1-1, with 8 bases identical to TRBD1. CDR1 is MNHNS and CDR2 is SASEGT in the germline V gene. V dropped 1 base and J dropped 5; count of bases not matched to a gene: 6. CDR3 size: 15 residues. The CDR3 region is CASSEEPGGRTEAFF. CDR3 coding DNA: TGTGCCAGCAGTGAAGAGCCAGGGGGCAGGACTGAAGCTTTCTTT.

This clonotype has only a few counts. This chain uses TRBV12-3 or TRBV12-4 with TRBJ1-4, with 7 nucleotides matching TRBD1. The CDR3 sequence is 15 residues long. Trimming at V came to 7 bases and at J to 5 bases, leaving 10 bases not matched to a gene. CDR3 DNA: TGTGCCAGCACCTACAGACAGGGTTACAATGAAAAACTGTTTTTT. This translates into CASTYRQGYNEKLFF.

This clonotype was seen only a few times. The V gene is TRBV12-5, the J gene TRBJ2-1; 7 nucleotides line up with TRBD2. Trimming took 1 base from V and 0 from J; bases not matched to a gene: 9. The germline gives CDR1 LGHNT, CDR2 FRNRAP. The CDR3 spans 18 residues. CDR3 in DNA: TGTGCTAGTGGTTTGGATTCCATCGGGAGGCCCTCCTACAATGAGCAGTTCTTC. Amino acid sequence: CASGLDSIGRPSYNEQFF.

This clonotype was observed at least ten times. The chain links TRBV5-1 to TRBJ2-7; 9 bases match TRBD1. The CDR3 is 15 amino acids. With 2 bases clipped from V and 3 bases from J, the junction kept 6 bases outside the gene matches. Germline loops: CDR1 SGHRS, CDR2 YFSETQ. The CDR3 region is CASSFPGQGDYEQYF. The CDR3 nucleotides read TGCGCCAGCAGCTTCCCGGGACAGGGTGACTACGAGCAGTACTTC.

This clonotype was observed many times. The chain uses TRBV24-1 and TRBJ1-4; D gene ambiguous. V shed 2 bases and J shed 10 bases, with 19 bases lying between them. This CDR3 contains 16 residues. The germline V gene has CDR1 KGHDR and CDR2 SFDVKD. CDR3 in DNA: TGTGCCACCAGTGATTCTTCGTCAGGAGAGCCGGGAAAACTGTTTTTT. Translation gives CATSDSSSGEPGKLFF.

The V gene is TRBV20-1, the J gene TRBJ2-2, with 7 positions matching TRBD2. The CDR3 totals 12 residues. V was clipped by 6 bases and J by 7 bases; unmatched bases: 5. Germline CDR1 is DFQATT and CDR2 is SNEGSKA (reference sequence). The CDR3 region has the DNA TGCAGTGCGGGGCGGGAGTACGGGGAGCTGTTTTTT. Its protein product is CSAGREYGELFF.